These 30 T cell receptor beta chains share one sample of origin, sequenced in a study of identical twins. One entry per CDR3 protein, called by TCRdb with MiXCR from the 5' RACE reads. The sample yields 300,000 to 400,000 distinct CDR3 sequences, 10% to 15% seen once. This same sample was also taken into another study, of yellow fever vaccine responses in identical twins.

The sample consisted of CD8+ T cells sorted from blood. The receptors shown here come from a woman between 18 and 29 years old in good health.

The genes are TRBV10-3 and TRBJ2-7, with a possible D match to TRBD2 (6 bases). V lost 11 bases and J lost 6, with 17 bases in between. The CDR3 has 12 amino acids. Germline assignment: CDR1 ENHRY and CDR2 SYGVKD. The CDR3 region is CAVQTSNAEQYV. CDR3 bases: TGTGCCGTCCAGACTAGTAACGCCGAGCAGTACGTC.

This clonotype was found many times. This chain links TRBV12-3 or TRBV12-4 with TRBJ1-1; D is unclear. The germline V and J ends were trimmed by 3 bases and 1 base, with 9 bases remaining between them. The CDR3 has 14 residues. CDR3 in DNA: TGTGCCAGCAGTTTGTTGGGAAGGAACACTGAAGCTTTCTTT. Encoded protein: CASSLLGRNTEAFF.

The chain uses TRBV3-1 and TRBJ2-1; a weak D match, TRBD1 (5 bases). Trimming took 0 bases from V and 6 from J, leaving 15 bases between them. Germline V gene lookup returns CDR1 LGHDT and CDR2 YNNKEL (reference sequence). This CDR3 is built from 16 residues. CDR3 DNA sequence: TGTGCCAGCAGCCAAGATCTTTGGACACCTTCCAATGAGCAGTTCTTC. Encoded protein: CASSQDLWTPSNEQFF.

The rearrangement uses TRBV20-1 and TRBJ2-1; no firm D call. V lost 0 bases to trimming and J lost 6 bases, with 15 bases between them. This CDR3 is built from 15 residues. Germline V lookup: CDR1 DFQATT, CDR2 SNEGSKA (reference sequence). CDR3 residues: CSARDLGYPFNEQFF. CDR3 DNA sequence: TGCAGTGCTAGAGATCTAGGATACCCTTTCAATGAGCAGTTCTTC.

This clonotype occurred a few times. The J gene is TRBJ1-2, the V gene TRBV10-2; D is unclear. The length of the CDR3 is 13 residues. V was pared by 2 bases and J by 3 bases, with 7 bases between. Germline V CDR1 and CDR2: WSHSY, SAAADI. This chain's CDR3 is CASSEQAYYGYTF. DNA for the CDR3: TGCGCCAGCAGTGAGCAAGCCTACTATGGCTACACCTTC.

The chain is built from TRBV7-7 and TRBJ2-3; the match to TRBD2 covers 9 bases. Germline CDR1 SSHAT, CDR2 FNYEAQ (reference sequence). The CDR3 covers 16 residues. V was clipped by 2 bases and J by 3 bases; unmatched bases: 6. This CDR3 is CASSLRAGGQTDTQYF. Here the CDR3 DNA reads TGTGCCAGCAGCTTAAGGGCGGGGGGGCAGACAGATACGCAGTATTTT.

This clonotype was seen more than once but under ten times. The J gene is TRBJ2-7, the V gene TRBV2; TRBD1 is a possible D gene (6 bases). Trimming cost V 2 bases and J 6 bases, with 14 bases left between them. The CDR3 is 14 residues long. Germline assignment: CDR1 SNHLY and CDR2 FYNNEI. The CDR3 coding sequence is TGTGCCAGCAGTGAATCGGTCAGGGGAATCGAGCAGTACTTC. Translating gives CASSESVRGIEQYF.

The J gene is TRBJ2-2, the V gene TRBV6-5, with 10 bases matching TRBD2. CDR3 length equals 16 residues. Trimming removed 2 bases from V and 2 bases from J; junction bases left unmatched: 2. CDR1 and CDR2 (germline): MNHEY, SVGAGI. This CDR3 is CASSYGLAVNTGELFF. The CDR3 nucleotides read TGTGCCAGCAGTTACGGACTAGCGGTAAACACCGGGGAGCTGTTTTTT.

This clonotype was observed a few times. The chain carries TRBV28 and TRBJ1-1, with D possibly TRBD1 on 6 matching bases. Germline V gives CDR1 MDHEN, CDR2 SYDVKM. V lost 6 bases, J lost 4 bases, and 12 bases lay in between. This CDR3 has 13 amino acids. For the CDR3, the DNA is TGTGCCAGCAGAACAGGGATGTTCACTGAAGCTTTCTTT. This encodes CASRTGMFTEAFF.

This clonotype was seen at least ten times. This chain uses TRBV29-1 with TRBJ2-1, with TRBD2 matching 9 bases. This CDR3 comprises 14 residues. Germline V CDR1 and CDR2: SQVTM, ANQGSEA. The V and J ends lost 7 bases and 5 bases, in that order; junction bases with no gene match: 9. The CDR3 DNA reads TGCAGCGCTTACCCTAGCGGGGATCACAATGAGCAGTTCTTC. Protein: CSAYPSGDHNEQFF.

The chain uses TRBV15 and TRBJ1-2; D may be TRBD1 (6 bases). Germline loops: CDR1 LNHNV, CDR2 YYDKDF (reference sequence). With 5 bases removed from V and 8 bases from J, the gap between germline ends came to 18 bases. The CDR3 has 14 residues. DNA of the CDR3: TGTGCCACCAGCGGTACCTCTTACAGGGACGGCTACACCTTC. It yields the protein CATSGTSYRDGYTF.

This chain uses TRBV4-1 with TRBJ1-1; 10 nucleotides match TRBD1. J was trimmed by 0 bases and V by 3 bases; bases with no gene match: 4. Germline V gene data show CDR1 as MGHRA and CDR2 as YSYEKL. The CDR3 extends over 16 amino acids. CDR3: CASSQPTGGLNTEAFF. CDR3 bases: TGCGCCAGCAGCCAGCCGACAGGGGGCCTGAACACTGAAGCTTTCTTT.

The chain uses TRBV4-2 and TRBJ2-1, with D perhaps TRBD1 (5 bases). This CDR3 spans 18 amino acids. Germline V gene sequence: CDR1 LGHNA, CDR2 YNFKEQ. V lost 4 bases, J lost 1 base, and 20 bases lay in between. CDR3 DNA sequence: TGTGCCAGCAGCCCCTCGTTGGGGCCTTTGGGGTCCTACAATGAGCAGTTCTTC. It encodes CASSPSLGPLGSYNEQFF.

This clonotype was recorded a few times. CDR3 in DNA: TGCAGTGCTAGAGTCCTCGGGGCAGATCGACTAGCGGCTGACACCGGGGAGCTGTTTTTT. Residues: CSARVLGADRLAADTGELFF. The rearrangement joins TRBV20-1 to TRBJ2-2; the match to TRBD2 covers 9 bases. The CDR3 length is 20 residues. V lost 1 base, J lost 3 bases, and 18 bases stayed unmatched. Germline V gives CDR1 DFQATT, CDR2 SNEGSKA (reference sequence).

This clonotype has just a few counts. The rearrangement uses TRBV13 and TRBJ2-3; D may correspond to TRBD1 or TRBD2 (5 bases each). Germline lookup yields CDR1 PRHDT and CDR2 FYEKMQ (reference sequence). V dropped 1 base and J dropped 4 bases, with 21 bases sitting between them. This CDR3 is 18 amino acids long. CDR3 region: CASSLVTGMAQGPDTQYF. CDR3 bases: TGTGCCAGCAGCTTAGTAACGGGAATGGCGCAGGGCCCAGATACGCAGTATTTT.

This sequence joins TRBV2 and TRBJ2-3; D gene uncertain. Germline V gene data show CDR1 as SNHLY and CDR2 as FYNNEI. V was trimmed by 10 bases and J by 0 bases, leaving 11 bases between them. The CDR3 contains 13 residues. The DNA for the CDR3 is TGTGCCACTACCACTGCTAGCACAGATACGCAGTATTTT. This sequence encodes CATTTASTDTQYF.

The J gene is TRBJ2-2, the V gene TRBV19; D uncertain. CDR1 LNHDA and CDR2 SQIVND come from the germline V gene (reference sequence). The CDR3 has 12 amino acids. V lost 10 bases and J lost 5, with 11 bases in between. The CDR3 nucleotides read TGTGCCACCCTAAGTGTGACCGGGGAGCTGTTTTTT. Amino acids: CATLSVTGELFF. The variable domain in full, completed from reference TRBV19 and TRBJ2-2, reads DGGITQSPKYLFRKEGQNVTLSCEQNLNHDAMYWYRQDPGQGLRLIYYSQIVNDFQKGDIAEGYSVSREKKESFPLTVTSAQKNPTAFYLCATLSVTGELFFGEGSRLTVL.

This clonotype occurred a few times. The rearrangement joins TRBV6-1 to TRBJ2-1, with 10 bases fitting TRBD2. V was pared by 7 bases and J by 5 bases, with 8 bases of the junction left unmatched. This CDR3 region has 15 residues. Germline lookup yields CDR1 MNHNS and CDR2 SASEGT. CDR3 protein: CASTQLAGGNNEQFF. CDR3 coding DNA: TGTGCCAGCACCCAGTTAGCGGGAGGTAACAATGAGCAGTTCTTC.

This clonotype was seen repeatedly, ten times or more. The chain has TRBV12-3 or TRBV12-4 and TRBJ2-3, with D possibly TRBD2 on 5 matching bases. The V and J ends lost 7 bases and 0 bases respectively, with 17 bases between them. This CDR3 region has 16 residues. CDR3 nucleotide sequence: TGTGCCAGCACGGTGTTGCGGGCGCCGAGCACAGATACGCAGTATTTT. Its translation is CASTVLRAPSTDTQYF.

This clonotype occurred a few times. This chain joins TRBV27 and TRBJ2-7; D ambiguous. CDR1 MNHEY and CDR2 SMNVEV come from the germline V gene (reference sequence). V dropped 6 bases and J dropped 0 bases, with 15 bases sitting between them. This CDR3 region has 15 residues. The CDR3 sequence: CASSPELGTSYEQYF. In nucleotides, the CDR3 is TGTGCCAGCAGCCCTGAGTTGGGAACCTCCTACGAGCAGTACTTC.

This clonotype was counted only a few times. The chain employs TRBV5-5 and TRBJ2-3; a weak D match, TRBD2 (7 bases). The germline CDR1 and CDR2 sequences are SGHKS and YYEKEE (reference sequence). Between the trimmed V and J ends, which lost 0 bases and 2 bases, there was a span of 13 bases. The CDR3 loop spans 16 amino acids. CDR3 in DNA: TGTGCCAGCAGCTTGGAAGGGGGAGGGGACACAGATACGCAGTATTTT. Amino acids: CASSLEGGGDTDTQYF.

This clonotype was detected many times. The V call is TRBV9, the J call TRBJ1-2, with D perhaps matching TRBD1 (6 bases). The CDR3 extends over 16 amino acids. With 4 bases removed from V and 7 bases from J, the gap between germline ends came to 23 bases. CDR1 is SGDLS and CDR2 is YYNGEE in the germline V gene. CDR3 DNA sequence: TGTGCCAGCAGCCCCAGTAGTGAGCCCCAAGGGGGTGGCTACACCTTC. It yields the protein CASSPSSEPQGGGYTF.

This rearrangement joins TRBV3-1 to TRBJ2-2; D remains unclear. The length of the CDR3 is 14 residues. V lost 1 base and J 4 bases, leaving 7 bases between the germline ends. CDR1 and CDR2 from the germline V gene are LGHDT and YNNKEL (reference sequence). The DNA of the CDR3 is TGTGCCAGCAGCCAAGTGGTAACCACCGGGGAGCTGTTTTTT. Protein product: CASSQVVTTGELFF.

The V call is TRBV5-1, the J call TRBJ2-7; 7 nucleotides agree with TRBD1. This CDR3 has 14 amino acids. V trimming: 4 bases; J trimming: 2 bases; junction bases outside the gene matches: 6. Germline-derived CDR1 and CDR2 are SGHRS and YFSETQ. CDR3 nucleotide sequence: TGCGCCAGCAGCCCACCGGACAGGCCCTACGAGCAGTACGTC. Encoded protein: CASSPPDRPYEQYV.

This clonotype was seen only a few times. V is TRBV14 and J is TRBJ2-3, with 8 bases fitting TRBD2. V shed 0 bases and J 3 bases; nucleotides not matched to a gene: 8. The CDR3 runs 17 residues. Germline V gene data show CDR1 as SGHDN and CDR2 as FVKESK. The chain's CDR3 is CASSQEDAGGLTDTQYF. The CDR3 DNA follows: TGTGCCAGCAGCCAAGAGGACGCGGGAGGTCTGACAGATACGCAGTATTTT.

Here the CDR3 reads CASSQVAGDLETQYF. DNA for the CDR3: TGTGCCAGCAGCCAAGTAGCGGGAGACCTAGAGACCCAGTACTTC. The chain carries TRBV4-2 and TRBJ2-5; 9 positions agree with TRBD2. The CDR3 totals 15 residues. J was trimmed by 4 bases and V by 1 base; bases with no gene match: 4. From germline, CDR1 is LGHNA and CDR2 YNFKEQ.

The chain uses TRBV27 and TRBJ1-5; the D is unclear. Germline V CDR1 and CDR2: MNHEY, SMNVEV (reference sequence). The CDR3 length is 13 residues. V was pared by 1 base and J by 6 bases, with 7 bases between. CDR3 residues: CASSLWVSQPQHF. The CDR3 nucleotides read TGTGCCAGCAGTTTATGGGTCAGTCAGCCCCAGCATTTT.

This clonotype was recorded a few times. The chain combines TRBV4-1 with TRBJ2-3; TRBD1 might be the D (5 bases). Germline V CDR1 and CDR2: MGHRA, YSYEKL. This CDR3 has 16 residues. V lost 0 bases and J lost 1, with 11 bases in between. DNA for the CDR3: TGCGCCAGCAGCCAAGATGGGGCCTCGCGCACAGATACGCAGTATTTT. It specifies CASSQDGASRTDTQYF.

The chain links TRBV6-4 to TRBJ2-3, with D perhaps TRBD1 (5 bases). Deletions cut 3 bases from V and 0 bases from J, with 16 bases between. Germline values: CDR1 MRHNA, CDR2 SNTAGT. This CDR3 has 17 amino acids. CDR3 residues: CASSELPDSLSTDTQYF. The DNA of the CDR3 is TGTGCCAGCAGTGAGCTACCTGACAGCCTCAGCACAGATACGCAGTATTTT.

This clonotype came up many times. This chain connects TRBV6-5 to TRBJ1-6; D is unclear. Trimming shortened V by 3 bases and J by 1 base, and 7 bases separated the two germline ends. The CDR3 is made up of 15 amino acids. CDR1 is MNHEY and CDR2 is SVGAGI in the germline V gene. The CDR3 DNA sequence: TGTGCCAGCAGTTATGACCGGTCCTATAATTCACCCCTCCACTTT. This encodes CASSYDRSYNSPLHF.